Reported below is one TCR beta chain. What it recognizes is unknown. The junction differs from germline at one of its ends, possibly a read error. Germline CDR1 and CDR2: MNHNY and SVGAGI (reference sequence). CDR3 size: 14 residues. Clones were sequenced by immunoSEQ multiplex PCR, and TCRdb holds only the in-frame ones, with some missing. This table holds some 4,000 clones, around 90% found once. This record comes from a study of brain metastases from non-small cell lung cancer. Overall study results and limits: Fewer infiltrating T cells were found in brain metastases than primaries. T-cell clones appeared expanded in about 64% of brain metastases relative to matched primary tumors. Paired brain metastases and primary tumors largely shared TCR repertoires.

The sample was primary lung tumor tissue. The sequence was collected from a donor at least 40 years old with non-small cell lung cancer. The V call is TRBV6-6, the J call TRBJ1-2, with 8 bases identical to TRBD1. The chain's CDR3 is CTSSRRTGMDGYTF. Written as DNA, the CDR3 is TGTACCAGCAGTCGACGGACAGGGATGGATGGCTACACCTTC.